The 23 T cell receptor beta chains reported below all come from one sample, sequenced in a study of radiotherapy plus CTLA-4 blockade in lung cancer. Generated by immunoSEQ multiplex PCR, the TCRdb table keeps only in-frame clones and is missing some. The table has roughly 70,000 clones, about nine tenths seen once. This material consisted of peripheral blood, taken from a patient treated with radiotherapy plus ipilimumab. The receptors originated from a human donor with non-small cell lung cancer that progressed on radiotherapy plus ipilimumab.

The genes are TRBV2 and TRBJ2-1; possible D gene TRBD1, 6 bases. The CDR3 contains 13 residues. Trimming removed 3 bases at V and 7 bases at J, with 10 bases between. The germline V gene encodes CDR1 SNHLY and CDR2 FYNNEI. The CDR3 DNA sequence: TGTGCCAGCAGTGACCGCAGGGGAAATGAGCAGTTCTTC. Translating gives CASSDRRGNEQFF.

This clone has just one count. The chain couples TRBV11-3 to TRBJ2-1, with TRBD2 matching over 11 bases. This CDR3 has 15 residues. V lost 5 bases to trimming and J lost 7 bases; unmatched junction nucleotides: 7. Germline lookup yields CDR1 SGHNT and CDR2 YENEEA. DNA for the CDR3: TGTGCCAGCAGCCCGACTAGCGGGGATAGAAATGAGCAGTTCTTC. Translated, it gives CASSPTSGDRNEQFF.

This rearrangement joins TRBV5-1 to TRBJ2-2; tentative D call: TRBD1 (6 bases). The CDR3 spans 16 residues. Germline lookup yields CDR1 SGHRS and CDR2 YFSETQ. The V end lost 0 bases, the J end lost 7 bases, and 16 bases lay between the germline ends. DNA of the CDR3: TGCGCCAGCAGCTTGGCGATATCAACAGGGATCGGGGAGCTGTTTTTT. Translating it yields CASSLAISTGIGELFF.

The gene calls are TRBV28 and TRBJ1-2, with 7 bases identical to TRBD1. The trim removed 1 base at V and 8 bases at J, leaving 7 bases unmatched. The CDR3 is 14 amino acids. Looked up from germline, CDR1 is MDHEN and CDR2 is SYDVKM. DNA of the CDR3: TGTGCCAGCAGTTTATCGGACAGGCGAGGAGGCTACACCTTC. This sequence encodes CASSLSDRRGGYTF.

The chain is built from TRBV5-4 and TRBJ2-5, with 7 bases fitting TRBD1. V was pared by 6 bases and J by 2 bases, with 7 bases of the junction left unmatched. Germline V gene lookup returns CDR1 SGHNT and CDR2 YYREEE (reference sequence). The CDR3 is 14 residues long. CDR3 residues: CASTSTGEQETQYF. The CDR3 nucleotides read TGTGCCAGCACCAGTACAGGGGAACAAGAGACCCAGTACTTC.

This chain links TRBV10-3 with TRBJ2-7, with D perhaps being TRBD1 or TRBD2 (6 bases each). The CDR3 consists of 14 residues. Trimming took off 6 bases at V and 5 bases at J, with 17 bases between the two ends. Germline V gene sequence: CDR1 ENHRY, CDR2 SYGVKD. The CDR3 sequence is CAIRNTGSGDEQYF. CDR3 bases: TGTGCCATCAGAAACACAGGGTCGGGGGACGAGCAGTACTTC.

V gene TRBV6-6 combines with J gene TRBJ2-7; 13 bases match TRBD2. CDR3 size: 14 residues. With V trimmed by 6 bases and J by 5 bases, 4 bases remained unmatched. Germline loops: CDR1 MNHNY, CDR2 SVGAGI (reference sequence). The CDR3 sequence is CASRRTSGSHEQYF. For the CDR3, the DNA is TGTGCCAGCAGACGGACTAGCGGGAGTCACGAGCAGTACTTC.

The rearrangement links TRBV19 to TRBJ1-5, with 7 bases fitting TRBD1. Trimming at V came to 6 bases and at J to 2 bases, leaving 7 bases not matched to a gene. From germline, CDR1 is LNHDA and CDR2 SQIVND (reference sequence). The CDR3 runs to 15 residues. CDR3 nucleotide sequence: TGTGCCAGTAGAGATACAGGGGATCGCAATCAGCCCCAGCATTTT. This sequence encodes CASRDTGDRNQPQHF.

The V call is TRBV4-2, the J call TRBJ1-2; D unclear. CDR3 size: 16 residues. V lost 0 bases and J 4 bases, leaving 15 bases between the germline ends. Germline V gene sequence: CDR1 LGHNA, CDR2 YNFKEQ. CDR3 bases: TGTGCCAGCAGCCAAGATTGGTCGGTAGGATCCTATGGCTACACCTTC. Encoded protein: CASSQDWSVGSYGYTF.

This sequence joins TRBV2 and TRBJ2-1, with 11 bases that match TRBD2. This CDR3 spans 15 amino acids. The germline V gene has CDR1 SNHLY and CDR2 FYNNEI. V was clipped by 9 bases and J by 6 bases; unmatched bases: 10. CDR3 coding DNA: TGTGCCAGAACTACTAGCGGGGGCAACAGCAATGAGCAGTTCTTC. Its protein product is CARTTSGGNSNEQFF.

The chain joins TRBV18 to TRBJ1-1, with D hard to call. Trimming cost V 1 base and J 7 bases, with 7 bases left between them. The germline V gene has CDR1 KGHSH and CDR2 LQKENI. This CDR3 is 12 amino acids long. CDR3 protein: CASSPQENEAFF. The CDR3 DNA reads as TGTGCCAGCTCACCACAGGAGAATGAAGCTTTCTTT.

The rearrangement joins TRBV19 to TRBJ2-5; possible D gene TRBD2, 5 bases. Trimming removed 3 bases from V and 4 bases from J, with 21 bases in between. The CDR3 is made up of 17 amino acids. Per germline, CDR1 LNHDA and CDR2 SQIVND (reference sequence). The CDR3 coding sequence is TGTGCCAGTAGTATGGTAATGTTGAGGGATGGAGGAGAGACCCAGTACTTC. Translation: CASSMVMLRDGGETQYF.

This sequence joins TRBV2 and TRBJ2-7; D ambiguous. The CDR3 runs to 14 residues. Germline assignment: CDR1 SNHLY and CDR2 FYNNEI. Trimming took 5 bases from V and 2 from J, leaving 13 bases between them. The CDR3 bases are TGTGCCAGCAGTCCATCTGGCAACCCCTACGAGCAGTACTTC. Amino acid sequence: CASSPSGNPYEQYF.

The chain is built from TRBV5-4 and TRBJ2-3, with a weak D call TRBD2 (6 bases). Trimming left V 0 bases short and J 0 bases short, with 8 bases between. The CDR3 is 15 residues long. CDR1 is SGHNT, CDR2 YYREEE, per germline (reference sequence). The CDR3 DNA sequence: TGTGCCAGCAGCTTGGTGGGGAGGAGCACAGATACGCAGTATTTT. Its translation is CASSLVGRSTDTQYF.

The chain joins TRBV11-2 to TRBJ2-2; D gene ambiguous. This CDR3 is 12 amino acids long. The ends were cut back, 1 base at V and 7 bases at J, with 4 bases in the middle. Germline V lookup: CDR1 SGHAT, CDR2 FQNNGV. The CDR3 here is CASSLVVGELFF. In DNA form, the CDR3 reads TGTGCCAGCAGCTTAGTCGTCGGGGAGCTGTTTTTT. Full variable domain (missing parts from reference TRBV11-2 and TRBJ2-2): EAGVAQSPRYKIIEKRQSVAFWCNPISGHATLYWYQQILGQGPKLLIQFQNNGVVDDSQLPKDRFSAERLKGVDSTLKIQPAKLEDSAVYLCASSLVVGELFFGEGSRLTVL.

The chain uses TRBV7-9 and TRBJ2-7, with 13 positions matching TRBD2. This CDR3 region has 15 residues. CDR1 SEHNR and CDR2 FQNEAQ come from the germline V gene (reference sequence). The J segment lost 2 bases and the V segment lost 4 bases, leaving 2 bases of the junction unmatched. CDR3 DNA: TGTGCCAGCAGCTCCGGACTAGCGGGAGCCTACGAGCAGTACTTC. It is translated as CASSSGLAGAYEQYF.

For this clone: The sample holds other DNA sequences that translate to the same CDR3. V and J are TRBV19 and TRBJ1-5; TRBD1 is a possible D gene (5 bases). V dropped 4 bases and J dropped 4 bases, with 11 bases sitting between them. The CDR3 consists of 14 residues. The germline V gene has CDR1 LNHDA and CDR2 SQIVND (reference sequence). CDR3 residues: CASSSRGMNQPQHF. The CDR3 coding sequence is TGTGCCAGTAGTAGTAGGGGCATGAATCAGCCCCAGCATTTT.

The chain is built from TRBV14 and TRBJ2-1, with 11 bases that match TRBD1. Germline lookup yields CDR1 SGHDN and CDR2 FVKESK. Trimming at V came to 3 bases and at J to 6 bases, leaving 7 bases not matched to a gene. There are 16 residues in the CDR3. This CDR3 is CASSQRTGGLGNEQFF. CDR3 DNA: TGTGCCAGCAGCCAGAGGACAGGGGGCCTCGGCAATGAGCAGTTCTTC.

The chain recombines TRBV7-9 with TRBJ2-5; 8 nucleotides align to TRBD1. Germline values: CDR1 SEHNR, CDR2 FQNEAQ (reference sequence). Trimming cost V 8 bases and J 5 bases; bases outside gene matches: 10. The CDR3 has 14 amino acids. CDR3 DNA: TGTGCCAGCGACGACGGACAGGGATTGGAGACCCAGTACTTC. This translates into CASDDGQGLETQYF. The full variable domain, in which reference TRBV7-9 and TRBJ2-5 provide the parts outside the CDR3, is DTGVSQNPRHKITKRGQNVTFRCDPISEHNRLYWYRQTLGQGPEFLTYFQNEAQLEKSRLLSDRFSAERPKGSFSTLEIQRTEQGDSAMYLCASDDGQGLETQYFGPGTRLLVL.

The V and J genes are TRBV6-1 and TRBJ2-7, with a possible D match to TRBD1 (5 bases). V was shortened by 3 bases and J by 7 bases, with 16 bases between the two germline ends. Germline lookup yields CDR1 MNHNS and CDR2 SASEGT. The CDR3 is 14 residues long. In nucleotides, the CDR3 is TGTGCCAGCAGTGAGTTGAGACAGCTACGGGAGCAGTACTTC. Translating gives CASSELRQLREQYF.

A single count supports this clone. The chain couples TRBV30 to TRBJ1-4; D might be TRBD1 (6 bases). The CDR3 length is 18 residues. In germline, CDR1 is GTSNPN, CDR2 SVGIG (reference sequence). Trimming left V 0 bases short and J 0 bases short, with 17 bases between. In nucleotides, the CDR3 is TGTGCCTGGAGTGTACGCCGGGGGCCGGCTGCAACTAATGAAAAACTGTTTTTT. As protein: CAWSVRRGPAATNEKLFF. The whole variable domain, filled in from reference TRBV30 and TRBJ1-4, reads SQTIHQWPATLVQPVGSPLSLECTVEGTSNPNLYWYRQAAGRGLQLLFYSVGIGQISSEVPQNLSASRPQDRQFILSSKKLLLSDSGFYLCAWSVRRGPAATNEKLFFGSGTQLSVL.

The rearrangement links TRBV5-6 to TRBJ2-7; TRBD2 matches at 8 bases. This CDR3 has 15 amino acids. Germline-derived CDR1 and CDR2 are SGHDT and YYEEEE. Trimming took 0 bases from V and 1 from J; bases not matched to a gene: 3. CDR3 sequence reads: CASSLELAVSYEQYV. As DNA, the CDR3 is TGTGCCAGCAGCTTGGAACTAGCGGTATCCTACGAGCAGTACGTC.

Written as DNA, the CDR3 is TGTGCCAGCAGTGGGGACGGCGGAAACACCATATATTTT. The encoded protein is CASSGDGGNTIYF. The V call is TRBV2, the J call TRBJ1-3, with D possibly TRBD1 on 5 matching bases. CDR3 length: 13 amino acids. V was pared by 4 bases and J by 4 bases, with 8 bases between. CDR1 and CDR2 from the germline V gene are SNHLY and FYNNEI.